A selection of T cell receptor beta chains follows, all from one sample in a study of blood T cells in healthy people across ages. TCRdb redid the calling of the 5' RACE reads with MiXCR, one entry per CDR3 protein. The table shows roughly 800,000 distinct CDR3 sequences, with roughly 40% occurring only once. Sequencing used blood. These receptors were collected from a man aged 18 to 35 in good health. Each CDR3 is given with its conserved first and last residue. Fields, in order: J gene, V gene, D gene, clone size, CDR3 protein, CDR3 DNA. A D gene is named only where the DNA matches it firmly. Expanded clones get a size class; other rows say once, few or many, or leave the size out.

J: TRBJ1-4; V: TRBV5-1; D: -; size: -; CDR3: CASSLVAGPTNEKLFF; DNA: TGCGCCAGCAGCTTGGTGGCAGGCCCAACTAATGAAAAACTGTTTTTT
J: TRBJ2-7; V: TRBV12-3/TRBV12-4; D: -; size: -; CDR3: CASSFDSGEQYF; DNA: TGTGCCAGCAGTTTCGACAGCGGCGAGCAGTACTTC
J: TRBJ1-1; V: TRBV14; D: -; size: -; CDR3: CASTVNPGTEAFF; DNA: TGTGCCAGCACCGTCAACCCGGGGACTGAAGCTTTCTTT
J: TRBJ2-1; V: TRBV29-1; D: TRBD2; size: many; CDR3: CSVRRGGYNEQFF; DNA: TGCAGCGTTCGGCGGGGGGGATACAATGAGCAGTTCTTC
J: TRBJ2-1; V: TRBV20-1; D: TRBD2; size: few; CDR3: CSARDRLAGGRNEQFF; DNA: TGCAGTGCTAGAGATCGACTAGCGGGGGGTAGGAATGAGCAGTTCTTC
J: TRBJ2-5; V: TRBV3-1; D: -; size: few; CDR3: CASSQEGTRQETQYF; DNA: TGTGCCAGCAGCCAAGAAGGAACTCGACAAGAGACCCAGTACTTC
J: TRBJ1-6; V: TRBV4-1; D: TRBD1; size: -; CDR3: CASSQVRQGNNSPLHF; DNA: TGCGCCAGCAGCCAAGTACGACAGGGGAACAATTCACCCCTCCACTTT
J: TRBJ1-2; V: TRBV3-1; D: -; size: -; CDR3: CASSQATGGYGYTF; DNA: TGTGCCAGCAGCCAGGCGACAGGTGGCTATGGCTACACCTTC
J: TRBJ2-7; V: TRBV20-1; D: TRBD2; size: -; CDR3: CSATTSGGAKRNEQYF; DNA: TGCAGTGCAACAACTAGCGGGGGGGCAAAACGTAATGAGCAGTACTTC
J: TRBJ1-2; V: TRBV29-1; D: -; size: few; CDR3: CSVVGSGGYYGYTF; DNA: TGCAGCGTTGTGGGTTCGGGGGGATACTATGGCTACACCTTC
J: TRBJ1-1; V: TRBV4-1; D: -; size: few; CDR3: CASSQDGPPGDHTEAFF; DNA: TGCGCCAGCAGCCAAGATGGACCCCCAGGTGACCACACTGAAGCTTTCTTT
J: TRBJ2-1; V: TRBV10-3; D: TRBD2; size: many; CDR3: CAINPDLAGGGEQFF; DNA: TGTGCCATCAACCCCGATCTAGCGGGGGGTGGTGAGCAGTTCTTC
J: TRBJ1-4; V: TRBV4-2; D: -; size: few; CDR3: CASSQGGFEEKLFF; DNA: TGTGCCAGCAGCCAAGGGGGGTTTGAGGAAAAACTGTTTTTT
J: TRBJ2-3; V: TRBV14; D: TRBD2; size: -; CDR3: CASSQGGLADSTDTQYF; DNA: TGTGCCAGCAGCCAAGGAGGACTAGCGGATAGCACAGATACGCAGTATTTT
J: TRBJ2-1; V: TRBV29-1; D: -; size: -; CDR3: CSVGGPGNEQFF; DNA: TGCAGCGTTGGAGGACCAGGGAATGAGCAGTTCTTC
J: TRBJ2-5; V: TRBV7-2; D: -; size: -; CDR3: CASSLFPSETQYF; DNA: TGTGCCAGCAGCTTATTCCCCTCGGAGACCCAGTACTTC
J: TRBJ2-7; V: TRBV20-1; D: -; size: few; CDR3: CSATNRDTYEQYF; DNA: TGCAGTGCTACCAACAGGGACACCTACGAGCAGTACTTC
J: TRBJ2-7; V: TRBV6-2/TRBV6-3; D: -; size: many; CDR3: CASSYRGSLPYEQYF; DNA: TGTGCCAGCAGTTACAGAGGAAGCCTACCCTACGAGCAGTACTTC
J: TRBJ1-6; V: TRBV5-5; D: -; size: -; CDR3: CASSPEAGAHNSPLHF; DNA: TGTGCCAGCAGCCCAGAAGCGGGGGCTCATAATTCACCCCTCCACTTT